What follows are 15 T cell receptor beta chains derived from one specimen sequenced in a study of T cells after yellow fever vaccination. TCRdb reanalysed the 5' RACE reads using MiXCR and keeps one entry per CDR3 protein. In the table there are 450,000 to 550,000 distinct CDR3 sequences, just over 20% of which are singletons. The sequencing here drew on PBMCs, taken around 3 weeks after the first yellow fever vaccination. These receptors were obtained from a man younger than 35 who received the YFV17D yellow fever vaccine.

This clonotype was observed a few times. The J gene is TRBJ2-7, the V gene TRBV5-4; D perhaps matches TRBD1 (5 bases). Germline CDR1 reads SGHNT; CDR2 reads YYREEE (reference sequence). Trimming cost V 3 bases and J 0 bases, with 16 bases left between them. This CDR3 spans 16 amino acids. CDR3 coding DNA: TGTGCCAGCAGCTACATCGACAGCTTGAGCTCCTACGAGCAGTACTTC. It encodes CASSYIDSLSSYEQYF.

V and J are TRBV15 and TRBJ2-2; 8 bases line up with TRBD2. Germline CDR1 and CDR2: LNHNV and YYDKDF (reference sequence). The length of the CDR3 is 15 residues. CDR3 residues: CVTSRDTGGPGELFF. In nucleotides, the CDR3 is TGTGTTACCAGCAGAGATACGGGGGGGCCCGGGGAGCTGTTTTTT.

V is TRBV5-4 and J is TRBJ2-1, with D perhaps TRBD1 or TRBD2 (5 bases each). Trimming took off 9 bases at V and 2 bases at J, with 9 bases between the two ends. Per the germline V gene, CDR1 is SGHNT and CDR2 is YYREEE (reference sequence). This CDR3 has 12 residues. CDR3 in amino acids: CATGATYNEQFF. In nucleotides, the CDR3 is TGTGCCACCGGGGCTACCTACAATGAGCAGTTCTTC.

The chain recombines TRBV24-1 with TRBJ2-2; D unclear. Trimming cost V 3 bases and J 6 bases, with 4 bases left between them. There are 12 residues in the CDR3. Germline V CDR1 and CDR2: KGHDR, SFDVKD. CDR3 sequence reads: CATSDSPGELFF. The CDR3 DNA sequence: TGTGCCACCAGTGATAGTCCCGGGGAGCTGTTTTTT.

This clonotype has only a few counts. The chain recombines TRBV6-2 or TRBV6-3 with TRBJ2-7; TRBD1 is a possible D gene (5 bases). V lost 5 bases and J 2 bases, leaving 7 bases between the germline ends. The CDR3 length is 12 residues. Germline values: CDR1 MNHEY, CDR2 SVGEGT. This CDR3 is CASSRQTYEQYF. The CDR3 nucleotides read TGTGCCAGCAGTCGACAGACCTACGAGCAGTACTTC.

The V gene is TRBV7-2, the J gene TRBJ2-2; tentative D call: TRBD2 (5 bases). The CDR3 runs to 17 residues. Germline CDR1 and CDR2: SGHTA and FQGNSA. Trimming removed 2 bases at V and 3 bases at J, with 16 bases between. As DNA, the CDR3 is TGTGCCAGCAGCTTATTTAGTGTAGAGGGATACACCGGGGAGCTGTTTTTT. Its protein product is CASSLFSVEGYTGELFF. The variable domain in full, completed from reference TRBV7-2 and TRBJ2-2, reads GAGVSQSPSNKVTEKGKDVELRCDPISGHTALYWYRQSLGQGLEFLIYFQGNSAPDKSGLPSDRFSAERTGGSVSTLTIQRTQQEDSAVYLCASSLFSVEGYTGELFFGEGSRLTVL.

V and J are TRBV7-9 and TRBJ2-1; D gene ambiguous. This CDR3 spans 12 amino acids. The germline V and J ends were trimmed by 8 bases and 9 bases, with 14 bases remaining between them. Germline V lookup: CDR1 SEHNR, CDR2 FQNEAQ (reference sequence). CDR3 sequence: CASSYWAGEQFF. The CDR3 DNA reads as TGTGCCAGCTCATACTGGGCAGGTGAGCAGTTCTTC.

The rearrangement links TRBV24-1 to TRBJ1-1; 7 nucleotides match TRBD1. Losses at the gene ends were 5 bases for V and 4 bases for J; bases not matched to a gene: 6. This CDR3 spans 14 amino acids. From germline, CDR1 is KGHDR and CDR2 SFDVKD. The CDR3: CATSGAQGITEAFF. CDR3 sequence (DNA): TGTGCCACCAGTGGCGCACAGGGGATCACTGAAGCTTTCTTT.

The rearrangement uses TRBV7-9 and TRBJ1-4; perhaps TRBD1 as D (6 bases). V was trimmed by 10 bases and J by 3 bases, leaving 15 bases between them. This CDR3 contains 14 residues. Germline V gene sequence: CDR1 SEHNR, CDR2 FQNEAQ (reference sequence). CDR3 coding DNA: TGTGCCACGTCCGGGGGGCTCTCTAATGAAAAACTGTTTTTT. It yields the protein CATSGGLSNEKLFF.

The sample holds a few counts of this clonotype. The genes are TRBV4-1 and TRBJ1-1; D gene unclear. Trimming pared 4 bases from V and 1 base from J, leaving 13 bases between. Germline V gives CDR1 MGHRA, CDR2 YSYEKL. The CDR3 is 15 amino acids. This CDR3 is CASSPHPGENTEAFF. Written as DNA, the CDR3 is TGCGCCAGCAGCCCCCATCCCGGGGAGAACACTGAAGCTTTCTTT.

V usage is TRBV12-3 or TRBV12-4 and J usage is TRBJ1-2; TRBD1 agrees at 8 bases. Trimming removed 6 bases from V and 6 bases from J; junction bases left unmatched: 15. This CDR3 region has 16 residues. The CDR3 DNA follows: TGTGCCAGCAGCCCCGGAACTTTCGGACAGGGTAATGGCTACACCTTC. Translated, it gives CASSPGTFGQGNGYTF.

In this sample, this clonotype turned up a few times. This chain uses TRBV29-1 with TRBJ1-1; D not resolved. This CDR3 has 12 residues. The ends were cut back, 0 bases at V and 7 bases at J, with 9 bases in the middle. The germline gives CDR1 SQVTM, CDR2 ANQGSEA. The CDR3 DNA follows: TGCAGCGTTGAAGAACGATGGGATGAAGCTTTCTTT. Residues: CSVEERWDEAFF.

Of note for this clonotype: This may be a read error, as it is one base from a much larger clone. The rearrangement uses TRBV4-1 and TRBJ2-3, with 12 positions matching TRBD2. The trim removed 8 bases at V and 3 bases at J, leaving 6 bases unmatched. CDR1 and CDR2 from the germline V gene are MGHRA and YSYEKL. CDR3 length: 15 amino acids. This CDR3 reads CASCRTSGDTDTQYF. The DNA of the CDR3 is TGCGCCAGCTGCCGGACTAGCGGGGATACAGATACGCAGTATTTT.

The chain links TRBV7-2 to TRBJ2-3; D remains unclear. The germline V and J ends were trimmed by 3 bases and 4 bases, with 8 bases remaining between them. The CDR3 runs to 13 residues. Looked up from germline, CDR1 is SGHTA and CDR2 is FQGNSA. CDR3 loop: CASSFTEADTQYF. The CDR3 nucleotides read TGTGCCAGCAGCTTTACAGAGGCAGATACGCAGTATTTT.

The chain employs TRBV20-1 and TRBJ2-7; no clear D gene. The ends were cut back, 1 base at V and 2 bases at J, with 15 bases in the middle. This CDR3 spans 15 amino acids. In germline, CDR1 is DFQATT, CDR2 SNEGSKA (reference sequence). Written as DNA, the CDR3 is TGCAGTGCTAGAGTAGCTGGGCGGCAGACCTACGAGCAGTACTTC. Its translation: CSARVAGRQTYEQYF.